This TCR beta chain was profiled in a study of T cells in women clearing cervical HPV infection. Germline CDR1 SNHLY, CDR2 FYNNEI. Trimming cost V 5 bases and J 2 bases, with 17 bases left between them. The CDR3 is made up of 16 amino acids. As concerns this clone: The CDR3 goes on 3 residues after the read ends, and that part is filled in from the germline J gene.

Sequencing used immunoSEQ multiplex PCR; TCRdb keeps in-frame clones, though not all of them. The table lists about 20,000 clones, with under 3.5% in the top ten. The V call is TRBV2, the J call TRBJ2-3, with D perhaps TRBD1 (6 bases). The clonotype comes from a woman between 18 and 70 years old with a cervical HPV16 infection that either progressed to CIN3+ or cleared (not recorded which). The sequenced material came from blood buffy coat. CDR3 residues: CASSLDATGNTDTQYF. The sequenced CDR3 bases are TGTGCCAGCAGTTTAGACGCGACAGGAAACACAGATACG.